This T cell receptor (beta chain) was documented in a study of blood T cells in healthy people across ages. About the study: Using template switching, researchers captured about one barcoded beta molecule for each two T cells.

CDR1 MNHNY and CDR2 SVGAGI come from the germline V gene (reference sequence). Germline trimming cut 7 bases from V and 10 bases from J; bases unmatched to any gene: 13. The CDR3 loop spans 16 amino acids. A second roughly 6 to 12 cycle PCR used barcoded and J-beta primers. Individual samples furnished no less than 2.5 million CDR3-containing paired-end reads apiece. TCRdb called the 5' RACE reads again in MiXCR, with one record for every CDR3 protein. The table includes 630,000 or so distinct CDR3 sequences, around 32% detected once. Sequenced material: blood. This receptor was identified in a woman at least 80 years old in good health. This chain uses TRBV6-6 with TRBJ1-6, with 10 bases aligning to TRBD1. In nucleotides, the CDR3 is TGTGCCAGCATGCGGGGACAGGGGAATGCCTACTCACCCCTCCACTTT. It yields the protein CASMRGQGNAYSPLHF.